This TCR beta chain was captured in a study of T cell repertoires in cytomegalovirus infection. Turning to the study itself: Signatures in public TCR beta sequences pointed to both CMV infection and matching HLA type. Notes on the study in general: The ex vivo response showed dominance by HLA-C-restricted CMV-specific TCR beta clonotypes. Frequencies of public TCR beta families were cumulated, and this identified carriers of CMV plus the relevant HLA.

This clonotype was observed at least ten times. Antigen: not known. TCRdb itself ran the reads through MiXCR, one entry per CDR3 protein. The table includes approximately 490,000 distinct CDR3 sequences, around 11% detected once. Per the germline V gene, CDR1 is SGHTA and CDR2 is FQGNSA. J was trimmed by 5 bases and V by 1 base; bases with no gene match: 1. The CDR3 runs to 15 residues. The sample taken for sequencing was PBMCs. The TCR sequence derives from a human donor in good health (CMV status not recorded). Some clones in this sample may be carry-over from other donors' samples. The V gene is TRBV7-2, the J gene TRBJ2-2; 10 bases match TRBD1. CDR3 coding DNA: TGTGCCAGCAGCTTAGGACAGGGGGCGACCGGGGAGCTGTTTTTT. It encodes CASSLGQGATGELFF. Variable domain in full (rest from reference TRBV7-2 and TRBJ2-2): GAGVSQSPSNKVTEKGKDVELRCDPISGHTALYWYRQSLGQGLEFLIYFQGNSAPDKSGLPSDRFSAERTGGSVSTLTIQRTQQEDSAVYLCASSLGQGATGELFFGEGSRLTVL.